The 7 T cell receptor beta chains reported below all come from one sample, sequenced in a study of blood T cell repertoires in COVID-19. Some clones are missing from TCRdb's copy, which holds only in-frame ones; the method was immunoSEQ multiplex PCR. The sample yields approximately 340,000 clones, about nine tenths seen once. The sequenced material came from peripheral blood. The receptors were sampled from a man aged 25-45 years with COVID-19, enrolled during active disease.

Here the CDR3 reads CASSSGEETQYF. The CDR3 nucleotides are TGCGCCAGCAGTTCCGGGGAAGAGACCCAGTACTTC. The V gene is TRBV5-1, the J gene TRBJ2-5, with TRBD2 as a possible D gene (5 bases). Germline V gene sequence: CDR1 SGHRS, CDR2 YFSETQ. Deletions cut 5 bases from V and 3 bases from J, with 8 bases between. CDR3 length: 12 residues.

This clone has just one count. This rearrangement joins TRBV4-3 to TRBJ2-6; D uncertain. There are 16 residues in the CDR3. From germline, CDR1 is LGHNA and CDR2 YSLEER. The V and J ends lost 0 bases and 0 bases respectively, with 6 bases between them. CDR3 residues: CASSQDHSSGANVLTF. CDR3 bases: TGCGCCAGCAGCCAAGATCATTCCTCTGGGGCCAACGTCCTGACTTTC.

V is TRBV7-6 and J is TRBJ2-7; 7 bases map to TRBD2. Per germline, CDR1 SGHVS and CDR2 FNYEAQ. The V gene end was trimmed by 1 base and the J gene end by 3 bases; junction bases not matched to a gene: 6. This CDR3 has 15 amino acids. DNA of the CDR3: TGTGCCAGCAGCTTAGAGGGGAGGGCCGACTACGAGCAGTACTTC. As protein: CASSLEGRADYEQYF. The variable domain in full, completed from reference TRBV7-6 and TRBJ2-7, reads GAGVSQSPRYKVTKRGQDVALRCDPISGHVSLYWYRQALGQGPEFLTYFNYEAQQDKSGLPNDRFSAERPEGSISTLTIQRTEQRDSAMYRCASSLEGRADYEQYFGPGTRLTVT.

A single count supports this clone. CDR3 DNA: TGTGCCATTCAGGGACAGGGGGCCGCTCTTAACTATGGCTACACCTTC. As protein: CAIQGQGAALNYGYTF. The chain has TRBV28 and TRBJ1-2; TRBD1 matches at 12 bases. CDR1 and CDR2 (germline): MDHEN, SYDVKM. CDR3 length: 16 amino acids. The J segment lost 1 base and the V segment lost 10 bases, leaving 10 bases of the junction unmatched.

This clone appeared a few times. The chain uses TRBV4-2 and TRBJ2-2; a possible D gene is TRBD1 (5 bases). The CDR3 runs 16 residues. Germline-derived CDR1 and CDR2 are LGHNA and YNFKEQ. The V end was cut by 4 bases, the J end by 0 bases, with 12 bases between. The CDR3 protein is CASSLFQGTNTGELFF. The CDR3 region has the DNA TGTGCCAGCAGCCTTTTCCAGGGAACGAACACCGGGGAGCTGTTTTTT.

Comment on this clone: One junction end does not reproduce the germline sequence, and a read error may be involved. The chain carries TRBV20-1 and TRBJ2-7; 8 bases are a match to TRBD2. CDR1 and CDR2 (germline): DFQATT, SNEGSKA (reference sequence). The CDR3 is 11 amino acids. The CDR3: CSARNGGAAQF. The DNA of the CDR3 is TGCAGTGCTAGAAACGGGGGGGCCGCTCAATTC.

This rearrangement joins TRBV25-1 to TRBJ2-3, with D perhaps matching TRBD2 (6 bases). Germline CDR1 and CDR2: MGHDK and SYGVNS. The CDR3 extends over 14 amino acids. Trimming shortened V by 3 bases and J by 6 bases, and 13 bases separated the two germline ends. CDR3 sequence: CASSDPGGADTQYF. For the CDR3, the DNA is TGTGCCAGCAGTGACCCCGGGGGAGCGGATACGCAGTATTTT. Based on the CDR3 plus reference TRBV25-1 and TRBJ2-3, the full variable domain is EADIYQTPRYLVIGTGKKITLECSQTMGHDKMYWYQQDPGMELHLIHYSYGVNSTEKGDLSSESTVSRIRTEHFPLTLESARPSHTSQYLCASSDPGGADTQYFGPGTRLTVL.